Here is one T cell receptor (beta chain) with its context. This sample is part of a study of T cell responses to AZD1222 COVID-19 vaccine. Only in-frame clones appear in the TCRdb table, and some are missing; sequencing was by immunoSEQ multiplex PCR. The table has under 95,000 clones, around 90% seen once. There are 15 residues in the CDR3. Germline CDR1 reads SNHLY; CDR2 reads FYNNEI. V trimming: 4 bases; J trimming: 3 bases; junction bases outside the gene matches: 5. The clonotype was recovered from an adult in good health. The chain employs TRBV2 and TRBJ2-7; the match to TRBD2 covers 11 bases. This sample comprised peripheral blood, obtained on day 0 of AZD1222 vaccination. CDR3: CASSGGGTSGYEQYF. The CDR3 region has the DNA TGTGCCAGCAGTGGGGGGGGGACTAGCGGCTACGAGCAGTACTTC.